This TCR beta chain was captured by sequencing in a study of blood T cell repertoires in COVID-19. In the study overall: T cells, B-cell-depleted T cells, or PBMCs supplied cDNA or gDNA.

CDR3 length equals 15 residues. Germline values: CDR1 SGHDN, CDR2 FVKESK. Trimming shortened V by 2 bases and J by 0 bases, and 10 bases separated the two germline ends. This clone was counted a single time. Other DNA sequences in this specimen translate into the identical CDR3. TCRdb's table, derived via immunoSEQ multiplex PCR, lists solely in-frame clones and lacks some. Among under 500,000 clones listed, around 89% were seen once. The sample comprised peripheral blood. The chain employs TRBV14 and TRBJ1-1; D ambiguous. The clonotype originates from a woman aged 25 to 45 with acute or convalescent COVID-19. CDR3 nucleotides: TGTGCCAGCAGCCAAAGGGCCGGGATGAACACTGAAGCTTTCTTT. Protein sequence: CASSQRAGMNTEAFF.